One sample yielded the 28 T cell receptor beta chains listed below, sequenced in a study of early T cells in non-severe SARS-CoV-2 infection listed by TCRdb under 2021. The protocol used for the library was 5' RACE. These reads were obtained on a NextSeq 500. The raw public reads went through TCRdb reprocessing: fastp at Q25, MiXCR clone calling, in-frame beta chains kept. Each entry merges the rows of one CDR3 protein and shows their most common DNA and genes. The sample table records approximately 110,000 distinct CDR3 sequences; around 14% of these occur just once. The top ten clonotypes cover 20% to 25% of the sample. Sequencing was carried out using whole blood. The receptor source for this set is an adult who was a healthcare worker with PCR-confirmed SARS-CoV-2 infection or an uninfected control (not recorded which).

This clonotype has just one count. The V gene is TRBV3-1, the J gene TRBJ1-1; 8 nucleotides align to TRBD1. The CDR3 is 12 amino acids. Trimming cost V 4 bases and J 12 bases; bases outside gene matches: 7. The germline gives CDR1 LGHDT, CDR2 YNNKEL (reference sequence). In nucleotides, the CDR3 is TGTGCCAGCAGCCCAGGGGGCCAAGCAACTTTCTTT. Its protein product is CASSPGGQATFF.

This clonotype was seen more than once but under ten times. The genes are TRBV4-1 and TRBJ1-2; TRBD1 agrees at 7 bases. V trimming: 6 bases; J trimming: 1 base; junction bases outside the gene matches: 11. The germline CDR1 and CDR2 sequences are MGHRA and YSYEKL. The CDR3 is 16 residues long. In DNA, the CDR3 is TGCGCCAGCAGTCTGATGCCGGGACAGAGTAACTATGGCTACACCTTC. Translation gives CASSLMPGQSNYGYTF.

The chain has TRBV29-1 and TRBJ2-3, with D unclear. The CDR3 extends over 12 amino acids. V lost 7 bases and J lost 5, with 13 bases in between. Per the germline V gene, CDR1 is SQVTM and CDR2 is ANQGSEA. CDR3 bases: TGCAGCGGAGGACGGTGGGGAGATACGCAGTATTTT. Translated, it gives CSGGRWGDTQYF.

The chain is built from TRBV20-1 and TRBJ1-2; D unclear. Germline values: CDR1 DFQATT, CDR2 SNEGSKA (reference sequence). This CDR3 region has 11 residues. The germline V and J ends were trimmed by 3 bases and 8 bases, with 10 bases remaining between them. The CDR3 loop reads CSASEGGGYTF. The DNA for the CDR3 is TGCAGTGCTAGCGAGGGTGGCGGCTACACCTTC.

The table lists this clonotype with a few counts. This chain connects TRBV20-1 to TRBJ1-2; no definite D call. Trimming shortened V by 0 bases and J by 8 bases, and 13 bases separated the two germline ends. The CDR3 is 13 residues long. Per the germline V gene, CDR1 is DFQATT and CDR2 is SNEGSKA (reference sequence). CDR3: CSARDKAVGGYTF. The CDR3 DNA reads TGCAGTGCTAGAGATAAGGCAGTTGGAGGCTACACCTTC.

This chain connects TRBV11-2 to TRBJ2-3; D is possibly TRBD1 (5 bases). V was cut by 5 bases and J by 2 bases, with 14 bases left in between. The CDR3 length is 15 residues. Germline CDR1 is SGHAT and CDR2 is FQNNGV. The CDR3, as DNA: TGTGCCAGCAGCCCATCAGGGCCATTCACAGATACGCAGTATTTT. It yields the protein CASSPSGPFTDTQYF.

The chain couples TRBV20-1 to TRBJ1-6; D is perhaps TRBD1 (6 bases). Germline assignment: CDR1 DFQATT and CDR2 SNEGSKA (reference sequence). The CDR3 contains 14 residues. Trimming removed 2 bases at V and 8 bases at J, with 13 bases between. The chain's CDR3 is CSARSRGGDSPLHF. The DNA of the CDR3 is TGCAGTGCTAGATCCAGGGGAGGTGATTCACCCCTCCACTTT.

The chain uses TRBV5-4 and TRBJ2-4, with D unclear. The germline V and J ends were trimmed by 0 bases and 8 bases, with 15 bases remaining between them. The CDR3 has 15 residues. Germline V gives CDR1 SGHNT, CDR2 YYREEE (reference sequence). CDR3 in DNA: TGTGCCAGCAGCTTGGAGGTTGGCAGGACGGACATTCAGTACTTC. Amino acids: CASSLEVGRTDIQYF.

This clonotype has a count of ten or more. Here the CDR3 reads CASSQEWANRDEPQHF. CDR3 coding DNA: TGCGCCAGCAGCCAAGAGTGGGCTAACAGGGATGAGCCCCAGCATTTT. J is TRBJ1-5 and V is TRBV4-1; a weak D match, TRBD1 (6 bases). This CDR3 is 16 amino acids long. Trimming removed 0 bases at V and 8 bases at J, with 17 bases between. CDR1 is MGHRA and CDR2 is YSYEKL in the germline V gene.

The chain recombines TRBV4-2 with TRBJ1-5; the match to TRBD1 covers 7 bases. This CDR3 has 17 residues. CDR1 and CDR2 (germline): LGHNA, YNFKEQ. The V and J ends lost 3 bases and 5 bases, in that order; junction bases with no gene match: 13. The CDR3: CASSHSGGQGGDQPQHF. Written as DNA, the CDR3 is TGTGCCAGCAGCCACAGTGGAGGTCAGGGGGGAGATCAGCCCCAGCATTTT.

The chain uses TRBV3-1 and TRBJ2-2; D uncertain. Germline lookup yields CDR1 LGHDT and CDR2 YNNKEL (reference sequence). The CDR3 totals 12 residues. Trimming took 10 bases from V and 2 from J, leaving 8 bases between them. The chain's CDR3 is CATNRNTGELFF. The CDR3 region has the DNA TGTGCCACCAACCGCAACACCGGGGAGCTGTTTTTT.

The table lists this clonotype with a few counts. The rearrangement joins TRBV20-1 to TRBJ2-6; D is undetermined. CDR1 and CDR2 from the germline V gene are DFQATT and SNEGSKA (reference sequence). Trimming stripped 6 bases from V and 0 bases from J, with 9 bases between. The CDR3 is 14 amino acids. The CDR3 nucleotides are TGCAGTGCCGCGGCCCGCTCTGGGGCCAACGTCCTGACTTTC. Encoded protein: CSAAARSGANVLTF.

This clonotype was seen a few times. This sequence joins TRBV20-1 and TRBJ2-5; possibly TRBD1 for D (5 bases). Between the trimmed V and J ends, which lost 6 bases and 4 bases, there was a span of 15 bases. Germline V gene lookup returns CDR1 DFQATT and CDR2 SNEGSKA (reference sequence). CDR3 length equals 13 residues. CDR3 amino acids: CSAIMTERETQYF. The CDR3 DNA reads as TGCAGTGCCATTATGACAGAAAGAGAGACCCAGTACTTC.

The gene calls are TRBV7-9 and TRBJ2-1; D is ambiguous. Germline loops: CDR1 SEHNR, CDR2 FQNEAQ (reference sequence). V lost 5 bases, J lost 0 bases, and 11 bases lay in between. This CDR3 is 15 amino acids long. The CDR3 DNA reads TGTGCCAGCAGCGCCAGTCTTAGCTCCTACAATGAGCAGTTCTTC. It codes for CASSASLSSYNEQFF.

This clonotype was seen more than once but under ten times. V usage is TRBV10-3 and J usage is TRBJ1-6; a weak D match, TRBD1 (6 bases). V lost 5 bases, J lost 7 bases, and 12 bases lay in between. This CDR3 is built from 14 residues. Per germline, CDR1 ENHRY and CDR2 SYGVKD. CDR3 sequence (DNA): TGTGCCATCAGTCAGGGACAAATAAATTCACCCCTCCACTTT. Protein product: CAISQGQINSPLHF.

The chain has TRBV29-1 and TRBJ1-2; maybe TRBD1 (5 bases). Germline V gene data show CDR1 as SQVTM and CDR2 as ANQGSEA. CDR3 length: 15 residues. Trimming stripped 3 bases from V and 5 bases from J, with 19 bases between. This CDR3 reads CSVDWDGLGKYGYTF. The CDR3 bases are TGCAGCGTTGACTGGGACGGACTGGGGAAATATGGCTACACCTTC.

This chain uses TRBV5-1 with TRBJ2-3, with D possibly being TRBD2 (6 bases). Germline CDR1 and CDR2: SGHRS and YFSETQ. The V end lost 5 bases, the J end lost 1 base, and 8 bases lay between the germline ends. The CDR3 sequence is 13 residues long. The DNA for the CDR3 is TGCGCCAGCAGATCGGGGGGCACAGATACGCAGTATTTT. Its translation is CASRSGGTDTQYF.

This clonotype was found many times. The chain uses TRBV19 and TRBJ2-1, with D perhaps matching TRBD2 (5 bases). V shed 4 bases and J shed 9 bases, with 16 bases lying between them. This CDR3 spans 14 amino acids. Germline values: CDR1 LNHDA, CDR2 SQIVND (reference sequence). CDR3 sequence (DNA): TGTGCCAGTAGTACCGGGGTGCTGCGCTCTGAGCAGTTCTTC. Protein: CASSTGVLRSEQFF.

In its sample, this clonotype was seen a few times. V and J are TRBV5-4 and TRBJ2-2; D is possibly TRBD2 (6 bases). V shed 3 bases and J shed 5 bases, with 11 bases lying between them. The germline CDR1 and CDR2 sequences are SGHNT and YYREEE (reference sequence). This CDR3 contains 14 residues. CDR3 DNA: TGTGCCAGCAGCTGGGCGGGGAGGACCGGGGAGCTGTTTTTT. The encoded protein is CASSWAGRTGELFF.

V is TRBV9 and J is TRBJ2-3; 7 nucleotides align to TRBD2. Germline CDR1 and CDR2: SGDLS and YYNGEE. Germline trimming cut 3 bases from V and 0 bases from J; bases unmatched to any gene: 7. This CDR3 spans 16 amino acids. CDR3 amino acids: CASSASSGLSTDTQYF. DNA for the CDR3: TGTGCCAGCAGCGCGTCTAGCGGACTTAGCACAGATACGCAGTATTTT.

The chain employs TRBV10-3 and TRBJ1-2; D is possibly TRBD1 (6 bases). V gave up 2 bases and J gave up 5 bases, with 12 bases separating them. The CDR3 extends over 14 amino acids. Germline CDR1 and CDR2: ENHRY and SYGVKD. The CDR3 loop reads CAISEGGRNYGYTF. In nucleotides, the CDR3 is TGTGCCATCAGTGAGGGGGGCAGGAATTATGGCTACACCTTC.

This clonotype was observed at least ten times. CDR3 DNA: TGTGCCAGCAGCTTGAAATTCACCGGGGAGCTGTTTTTT. Translated, it gives CASSLKFTGELFF. The genes are TRBV5-6 and TRBJ2-2; D remains ambiguous. Germline values: CDR1 SGHDT, CDR2 YYEEEE. The CDR3 is 13 residues long. V lost 1 base and J 4 bases, leaving 5 bases between the germline ends.

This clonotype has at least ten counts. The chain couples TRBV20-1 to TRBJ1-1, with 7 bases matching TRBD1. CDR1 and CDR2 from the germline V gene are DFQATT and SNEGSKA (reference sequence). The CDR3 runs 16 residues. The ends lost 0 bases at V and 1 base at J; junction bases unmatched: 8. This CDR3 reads CSAREPLGTANTEAFF. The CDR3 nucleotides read TGCAGTGCTAGAGAACCTCTTGGGACAGCGAACACTGAAGCTTTCTTT.

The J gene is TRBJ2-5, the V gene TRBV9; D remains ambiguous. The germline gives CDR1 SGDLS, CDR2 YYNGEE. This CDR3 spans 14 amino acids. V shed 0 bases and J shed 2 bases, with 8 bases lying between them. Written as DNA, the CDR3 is TGTGCCAGCAGCGTAGCCGGCAGACAAGAGACCCAGTACTTC. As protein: CASSVAGRQETQYF.

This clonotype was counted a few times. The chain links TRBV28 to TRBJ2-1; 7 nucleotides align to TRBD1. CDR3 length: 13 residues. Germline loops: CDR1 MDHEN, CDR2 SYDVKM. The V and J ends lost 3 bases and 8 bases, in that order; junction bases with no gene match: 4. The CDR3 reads CASSLGTVYEQFF. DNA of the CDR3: TGTGCCAGCAGTTTGGGGACAGTCTATGAGCAGTTCTTC.

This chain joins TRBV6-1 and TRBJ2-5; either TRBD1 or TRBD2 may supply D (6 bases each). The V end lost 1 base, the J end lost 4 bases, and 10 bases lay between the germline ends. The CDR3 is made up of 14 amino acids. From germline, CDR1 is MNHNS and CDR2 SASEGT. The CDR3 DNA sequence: TGTGCCAGCAGTGAAGGGGGGGCGGGAGAGACCCAGTACTTC. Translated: CASSEGGAGETQYF.

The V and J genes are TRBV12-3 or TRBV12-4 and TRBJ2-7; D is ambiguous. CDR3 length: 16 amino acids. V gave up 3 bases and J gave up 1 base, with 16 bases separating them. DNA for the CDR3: TGTGCCAGCAGTTTGGTCCCGGGCGGAAAGTCCTACGAGCAGTACTTC. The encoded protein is CASSLVPGGKSYEQYF.

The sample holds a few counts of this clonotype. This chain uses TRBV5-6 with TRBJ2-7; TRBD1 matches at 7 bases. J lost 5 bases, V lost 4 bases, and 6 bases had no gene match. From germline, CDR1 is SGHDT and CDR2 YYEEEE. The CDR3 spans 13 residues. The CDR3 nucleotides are TGTGCCAGCAGCCTAGAGGGGGCTAACGAGCAGTACTTC. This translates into CASSLEGANEQYF. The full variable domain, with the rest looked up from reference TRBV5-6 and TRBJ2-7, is DAGVTQSPTHLIKTRGQQVTLRCSPKSGHDTVSWYQQALGQGPQFIFQYYEEEERQRGNFPDRFSGHQFPNYSSELNVNALLLGDSALYLCASSLEGANEQYFGPGTRLTVT.